A single sample is the source of the 31 T cell receptor beta chains below, sequenced in a study of T-cell memory formation after mild COVID-19. TCRdb recomputed calls from the 5' RACE reads with MiXCR, one row per CDR3 protein. The sample includes some 450,000 distinct CDR3 sequences, around 19% of them seen just once. Sequenced input: PBMCs or a T cell subset sorted from them (not recorded which). The receptors here all came from an adult woman who had mild COVID-19 (a few samples of this study predate the infection). Cell type and time point are not known.

V usage is TRBV18 and J usage is TRBJ1-6; TRBD1 agrees at 7 bases. V shed 1 base, J shed 5 bases, and the junction held 2 bases outside the gene matches. Germline V gives CDR1 KGHSH, CDR2 LQKENI. The CDR3 is 15 residues long. In DNA form, the CDR3 reads TGTGCCAGCTCACCACGAGGGGGCGATAATTCACCCCTCCACTTT. Protein: CASSPRGGDNSPLHF.

This clonotype appeared a few times. The chain couples TRBV4-3 to TRBJ2-7; 13 bases map to TRBD2. This CDR3 is built from 16 residues. Germline V gene data show CDR1 as LGHNA and CDR2 as YSLEER. The junction had 5 bases not matched to a gene; V was cut back by 1 base and J by 5 bases. This CDR3 reads CASSQGTSGRGNEQYF. As DNA, the CDR3 is TGCGCCAGCAGCCAAGGGACTAGCGGGAGAGGAAACGAGCAGTACTTC.

This clonotype was counted ten times or more. The chain joins TRBV6-5 to TRBJ2-2; D gene ambiguous. Germline loops: CDR1 MNHEY, CDR2 SVGAGI. This CDR3 is 14 amino acids long. Trimming pared 4 bases from V and 1 base from J, leaving 7 bases between. The CDR3 bases are TGTGCCAGCAGTTCGACGGGGAACACCGGGGAGCTGTTTTTT. Residues: CASSSTGNTGELFF.

This clonotype was seen more than once but under ten times. The chain recombines TRBV12-3 or TRBV12-4 with TRBJ2-1; D remains ambiguous. V was trimmed by 5 bases and J by 8 bases, leaving 7 bases between them. The CDR3 runs to 11 residues. The CDR3 DNA is TGTGCCAGCAGTCCCAATTATGAGCAGTTCTTC. Its translation is CASSPNYEQFF.

The J gene is TRBJ1-1, the V gene TRBV4-3; no clear D gene. The CDR3 is 13 amino acids. The V end was cut by 3 bases, the J end by 1 base, with 6 bases between. Germline V CDR1 and CDR2: LGHNA, YSLEER. The CDR3 reads CASSQKRNTEAFF. CDR3 coding DNA: TGCGCCAGCAGCCAGAAGAGGAACACTGAAGCTTTCTTT.

The chain is built from TRBV27 and TRBJ1-1, with D unresolved. This CDR3 has 15 residues. Germline CDR1 MNHEY, CDR2 SMNVEV (reference sequence). The V and J ends lost 2 bases and 5 bases respectively, with 15 bases between them. CDR3: CASSLNWFGQTEAFF. The CDR3 DNA is TGTGCCAGCAGTTTAAATTGGTTCGGTCAGACTGAAGCTTTCTTT.

This clonotype has only a few counts. This rearrangement joins TRBV5-1 to TRBJ2-3; a possible D gene is TRBD2 (6 bases). Per the germline V gene, CDR1 is SGHRS and CDR2 is YFSETQ. The CDR3 consists of 18 residues. The V and J ends lost 4 bases and 2 bases respectively, with 23 bases between them. CDR3 nucleotide sequence: TGCGCCAGCAGCCCGGAGACTAGGGAGAATAGATACACAGATACGCAGTATTTT. Translation: CASSPETRENRYTDTQYF.

The chain is built from TRBV24-1 and TRBJ1-1; 9 bases are shared with TRBD1. Per germline, CDR1 KGHDR and CDR2 SFDVKD. This CDR3 spans 14 amino acids. The J segment lost 3 bases and the V segment lost 3 bases, leaving 1 base of the junction unmatched. CDR3 loop: CATSDDRGDTEAFF. The CDR3, as DNA: TGTGCCACCAGTGATGACAGGGGGGACACTGAAGCTTTCTTT.

This clonotype showed up many times. The rearrangement joins TRBV9 to TRBJ1-5; D remains unclear. The CDR3 is 15 residues long. CDR1 is SGDLS and CDR2 is YYNGEE in the germline V gene. The ends were cut back, 3 bases at V and 4 bases at J, with 14 bases in the middle. The CDR3 sequence: CASSEGSLANQPQHF. The CDR3 DNA sequence: TGTGCCAGCAGCGAGGGTTCCCTTGCGAATCAGCCCCAGCATTTT.

There are a few counts of this clonotype. The V and J genes are TRBV5-6 and TRBJ2-7; a possible D gene is TRBD2 (5 bases). CDR1 is SGHDT, CDR2 YYEEEE, per germline. The CDR3 sequence is 16 residues long. Deletions cut 6 bases from V and 2 bases from J, with 21 bases between. The CDR3 coding sequence is TGTGCCAGCACCCCCCTAAGAGGACTCTTGGCCTACGAGCAGTACTTC. The encoded protein is CASTPLRGLLAYEQYF.

This clonotype was seen a few times. The chain couples TRBV3-1 to TRBJ2-7; D is possibly TRBD1 or TRBD2 (5 bases each). The CDR3 covers 18 residues. The V end was cut by 4 bases, the J end by 1 base, with 23 bases between. The germline V gene encodes CDR1 LGHDT and CDR2 YNNKEL (reference sequence). The CDR3 region is CASSPRPGRWNLSYEQYF. DNA for the CDR3: TGTGCCAGCAGCCCGCGCCCGGGACGGTGGAATCTATCCTACGAGCAGTACTTC.

V and J are TRBV5-1 and TRBJ2-7, with D perhaps TRBD2 (5 bases). V lost 2 bases and J 5 bases, leaving 11 bases between the germline ends. This CDR3 has 13 residues. CDR1 and CDR2 (germline): SGHRS, YFSETQ. The CDR3 reads CASSFNGINEQYF. The CDR3 region has the DNA TGCGCCAGCAGCTTTAACGGGATCAACGAGCAGTACTTC.

In this sample, this clonotype turned up a few times. The chain joins TRBV25-1 to TRBJ2-6, with D maybe TRBD2 (5 bases). V lost 3 bases to trimming and J lost 1 base, with 10 bases between them. This CDR3 is built from 16 residues. CDR1 is MGHDK and CDR2 is SYGVNS in the germline V gene. Written as DNA, the CDR3 is TGTGCCAGCAGTGATAGCCGGAGGTCTGGGGCCAACGTCCTGACTTTC. It encodes CASSDSRRSGANVLTF.

V is TRBV15 and J is TRBJ2-4, with TRBD2 matching over 7 bases. Trimming took 1 base from V and 7 from J; bases not matched to a gene: 4. Looked up from germline, CDR1 is LNHNV and CDR2 is YYDKDF (reference sequence). This CDR3 is built from 14 residues. The CDR3 coding sequence is TGTGCCACCAGCAGAGCGGGAGGAGGGAACATTCAGTACTTC. It encodes CATSRAGGGNIQYF.

This clonotype occurred a few times. DNA of the CDR3: TGTGCCAGCAGCTTCCCTGGACTAGCGGGACACAATGAGCAGTTCTTC. It encodes CASSFPGLAGHNEQFF. The J gene is TRBJ2-1, the V gene TRBV7-8, with 12 nucleotides matching TRBD2. CDR1 and CDR2 from the germline V gene are SGHVS and FQNEAQ. The length of the CDR3 is 16 residues. After removal of 3 bases from V and 5 bases from J, the junction contained 5 bases not matched to a gene.

The rearrangement uses TRBV6-1 and TRBJ1-4, with a possible D match to TRBD1 (5 bases). This CDR3 contains 13 residues. V dropped 5 bases and J dropped 7 bases, with 11 bases sitting between them. Germline CDR1 is MNHNS and CDR2 is SASEGT. CDR3 DNA: TGTGCCAGCAGTCCTGGGACCGCTGAAAAACTGTTTTTT. This encodes CASSPGTAEKLFF.

The chain couples TRBV7-2 to TRBJ2-5; TRBD1 might be the D (6 bases). Germline loops: CDR1 SGHTA, CDR2 FQGNSA. V lost 5 bases, J lost 5 bases, and 15 bases lay in between. The CDR3 contains 14 residues. The CDR3 protein is CASSLRTVEETQYF. In nucleotides, the CDR3 is TGTGCCAGCAGCCTCAGGACAGTTGAGGAGACCCAGTACTTC.

The chain employs TRBV27 and TRBJ1-1; D is possibly TRBD1 (6 bases). The CDR3 covers 15 residues. CDR1 MNHEY and CDR2 SMNVEV come from the germline V gene (reference sequence). With 3 bases removed from V and 4 bases from J, the gap between germline ends came to 15 bases. Here the CDR3 reads CASSLRGGRGTEAFF. Here the CDR3 DNA reads TGTGCCAGCAGTTTGAGGGGGGGAAGGGGCACTGAAGCTTTCTTT.

The chain combines TRBV7-9 with TRBJ1-2; D might be TRBD1 (5 bases). This CDR3 has 15 amino acids. V was shortened by 1 base and J by 0 bases, with 9 bases between the two germline ends. Germline CDR1 and CDR2: SEHNR and FQNEAQ (reference sequence). The CDR3 coding sequence is TGTGCCAGCAGCTTAGTCCAGGGACCTAACTATGGCTACACCTTC. It encodes CASSLVQGPNYGYTF.

The chain joins TRBV5-1 to TRBJ2-1; the D gene could be TRBD1 or TRBD2 (5 bases each). CDR1 is SGHRS, CDR2 YFSETQ, per germline. Trimming cost V 3 bases and J 8 bases, with 15 bases left between them. The CDR3 consists of 14 residues. The chain's CDR3 is CASSSRNQGDEQFF. For the CDR3, the DNA is TGCGCCAGCAGCTCTAGGAACCAGGGAGATGAGCAGTTCTTC.

The table lists this clonotype with many counts. V gene TRBV2 combines with J gene TRBJ2-3, with 7 bases aligning to TRBD2. V lost 0 bases and J lost 0; bases outside the gene matches: 6. CDR1 SNHLY and CDR2 FYNNEI come from the germline V gene. There are 17 residues in the CDR3. DNA of the CDR3: TGTGCCAGCAGTGAAGCGCTCCGGACTAGTAGCACAGATACGCAGTATTTT. It encodes CASSEALRTSSTDTQYF.

The table lists this clonotype with a few counts. V gene TRBV29-1 combines with J gene TRBJ1-1; 7 bases are a match to TRBD1. The CDR3 length is 14 residues. CDR1 SQVTM and CDR2 ANQGSEA come from the germline V gene. V shed 7 bases and J 4 bases; nucleotides not matched to a gene: 12. As DNA, the CDR3 is TGCAGCGCTAAAACAGGGGTAAGCAGCACTGAAGCTTTCTTT. Protein: CSAKTGVSSTEAFF. Together with reference TRBV29-1 and TRBJ1-1, the CDR3 gives the full variable domain: SAVISQKPSRDICQRGTSLTIQCQVDSQVTMMFWYRQQPGQSLTLIATANQGSEATYESGFVIDKFPISRPNLTFSTLTVSNMSPEDSSIYLCSAKTGVSSTEAFFGQGTRLTVV.

V is TRBV20-1 and J is TRBJ2-1; tentatively, D is TRBD1 (8 bases). V shed 6 bases and J shed 8 bases, with 14 bases lying between them. This CDR3 comprises 12 residues. Germline V CDR1 and CDR2: DFQATT, SNEGSKA (reference sequence). This CDR3 is CSANRGRDEQFF. CDR3 sequence (DNA): TGCAGTGCAAACAGGGGGAGGGATGAGCAGTTCTTC.

This clonotype turned up a few times. The chain recombines TRBV7-9 with TRBJ2-2; TRBD2 is a possible D gene (5 bases). Germline V gene data show CDR1 as SEHNR and CDR2 as FQNEAQ (reference sequence). CDR3 length: 16 amino acids. Between the trimmed V and J ends, which lost 0 bases and 6 bases, there was a span of 14 bases. The CDR3 sequence: CASSLAGRSGSGELFF. CDR3 coding DNA: TGTGCCAGCAGCTTAGCTGGCCGGTCGGGGTCCGGGGAGCTGTTTTTT.

The chain has TRBV5-1 and TRBJ1-4; D might be TRBD1 (5 bases). Trimming removed 3 bases from V and 6 bases from J, with 15 bases in between. There are 15 residues in the CDR3. Germline assignment: CDR1 SGHRS and CDR2 YFSETQ. CDR3 in amino acids: CASSWGRGRDEKLFF. CDR3 coding DNA: TGCGCCAGCAGCTGGGGCCGGGGAAGGGATGAAAAACTGTTTTTT.

Only a few counts were recorded for this clonotype. The chain is built from TRBV12-3 or TRBV12-4 and TRBJ1-5, with TRBD1 matching 8 bases. V lost 6 bases and J lost 0; bases outside the gene matches: 4. CDR3 length equals 15 residues. The CDR3, as DNA: TGTGCCAGCAGAGAGACAGGGGATAGCAATCAGCCCCAGCATTTT. Its protein is CASRETGDSNQPQHF.

This clonotype has more than one count but fewer than ten. V is TRBV2 and J is TRBJ2-1; D may be TRBD2 (6 bases). With 5 bases removed from V and 8 bases from J, the gap between germline ends came to 13 bases. The CDR3 contains 13 residues. CDR1 is SNHLY and CDR2 is FYNNEI in the germline V gene. The CDR3 bases are TGTGCCAGCAGTATACCTAGCGCGGATGAGCAGTTCTTC. It encodes CASSIPSADEQFF.

This clonotype was observed many times. In DNA, the CDR3 is TGCAGCGTTGAAACAGGGGGCCGGAGGGACATTCAGTACTTC. Translation: CSVETGGRRDIQYF. The chain carries TRBV29-1 and TRBJ2-4; 9 positions match TRBD1. This CDR3 is 14 amino acids long. V lost 2 bases and J lost 8; bases outside the gene matches: 7. From germline, CDR1 is SQVTM and CDR2 ANQGSEA.

On this clonotype itself: Being one base from a much bigger clone, this may be a read error. V and J are TRBV9 and TRBJ2-7; the match to TRBD2 covers 9 bases. This CDR3 has 13 amino acids. J lost 2 bases, V lost 4 bases, and 1 base had no gene match. CDR1 and CDR2 (germline): SGDLS, YYNGEE. The DNA of the CDR3 is TGTGCCAGCAGCCGGACTAGCGCCTACGAGCAGTACTTC. This gives the protein CASSRTSAYEQYF.

The sample holds a few counts of this clonotype. This chain uses TRBV5-1 with TRBJ1-4; no firm D call. V lost 3 bases to trimming and J lost 0 bases, with 9 bases between them. Germline CDR1 and CDR2: SGHRS and YFSETQ. CDR3 size: 15 residues. CDR3 coding DNA: TGCGCCAGCAGCTCCGGACTCACAACTAATGAAAAACTGTTTTTT. This encodes CASSSGLTTNEKLFF.

This clonotype was observed a few times. This rearrangement joins TRBV10-3 to TRBJ1-6, with unresolved D. Trimming pared 5 bases from V and 9 bases from J, leaving 11 bases between. The CDR3 covers 13 residues. Germline V lookup: CDR1 ENHRY, CDR2 SYGVKD. The CDR3 sequence: CAISPGDGSPLHF. Here the CDR3 DNA reads TGTGCCATCAGTCCGGGAGACGGTTCACCCCTCCACTTT.